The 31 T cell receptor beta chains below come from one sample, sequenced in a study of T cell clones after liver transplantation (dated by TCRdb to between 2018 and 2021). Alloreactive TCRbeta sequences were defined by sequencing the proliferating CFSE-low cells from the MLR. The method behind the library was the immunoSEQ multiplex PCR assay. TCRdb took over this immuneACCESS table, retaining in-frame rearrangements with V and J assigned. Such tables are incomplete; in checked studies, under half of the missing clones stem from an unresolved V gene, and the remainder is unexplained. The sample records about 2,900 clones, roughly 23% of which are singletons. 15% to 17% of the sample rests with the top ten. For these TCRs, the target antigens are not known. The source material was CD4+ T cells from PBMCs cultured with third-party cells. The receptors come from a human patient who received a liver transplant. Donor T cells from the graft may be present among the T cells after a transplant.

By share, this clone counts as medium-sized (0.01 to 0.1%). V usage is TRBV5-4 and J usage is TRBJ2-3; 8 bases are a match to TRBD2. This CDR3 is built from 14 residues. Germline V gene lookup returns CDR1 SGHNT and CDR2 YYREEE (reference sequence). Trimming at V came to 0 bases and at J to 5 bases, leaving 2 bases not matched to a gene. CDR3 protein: CASSLDGRGDTQYF. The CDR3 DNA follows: TGTGCCAGCAGCTTGGACGGGAGGGGAGATACGCAGTATTTT.

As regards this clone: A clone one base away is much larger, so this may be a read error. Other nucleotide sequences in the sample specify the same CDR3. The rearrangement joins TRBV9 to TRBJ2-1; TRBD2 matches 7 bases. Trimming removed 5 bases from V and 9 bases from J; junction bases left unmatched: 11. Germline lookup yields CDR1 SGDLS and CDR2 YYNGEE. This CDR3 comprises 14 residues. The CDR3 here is CASRTSDRTAEQFF. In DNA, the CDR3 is TGTGCCAGCAGAACTAGCGATAGAACGGCTGAGCAGTTCTTC.

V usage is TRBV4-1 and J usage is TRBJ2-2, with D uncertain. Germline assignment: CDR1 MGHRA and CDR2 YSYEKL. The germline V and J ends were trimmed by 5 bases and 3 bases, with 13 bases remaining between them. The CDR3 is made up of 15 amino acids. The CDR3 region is CASSAARAYTGELFF. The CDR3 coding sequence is TGCGCCAGCAGCGCTGCCCGAGCCTACACCGGGGAGCTGTTTTTT.

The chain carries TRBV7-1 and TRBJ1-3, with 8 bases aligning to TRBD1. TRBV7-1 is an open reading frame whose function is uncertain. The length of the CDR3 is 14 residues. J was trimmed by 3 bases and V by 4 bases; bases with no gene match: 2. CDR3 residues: CASSLGQGGNTIYF. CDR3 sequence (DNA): TGTGCCAGCAGCTTAGGACAGGGTGGAAACACCATATATTTT.

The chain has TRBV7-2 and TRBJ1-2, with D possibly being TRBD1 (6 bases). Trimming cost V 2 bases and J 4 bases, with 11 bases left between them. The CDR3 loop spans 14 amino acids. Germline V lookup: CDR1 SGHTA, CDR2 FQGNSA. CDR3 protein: CASSLSGASYGYTF. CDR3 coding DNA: TGTGCCAGCAGCTTATCGGGGGCAAGCTATGGCTACACCTTC.

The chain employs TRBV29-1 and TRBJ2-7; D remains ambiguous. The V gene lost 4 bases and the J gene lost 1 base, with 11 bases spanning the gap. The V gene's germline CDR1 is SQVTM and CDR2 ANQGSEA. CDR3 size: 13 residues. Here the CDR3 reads CSVGLVGSYEQYF. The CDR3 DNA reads TGCAGCGTTGGCCTAGTCGGGTCCTACGAGCAGTACTTC.

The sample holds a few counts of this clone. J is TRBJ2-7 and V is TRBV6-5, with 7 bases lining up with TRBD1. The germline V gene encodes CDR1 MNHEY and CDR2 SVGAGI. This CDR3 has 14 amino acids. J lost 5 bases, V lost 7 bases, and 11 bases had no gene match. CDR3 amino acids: CASTLRGQIHEQYF. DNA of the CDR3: TGTGCCAGCACCTTACGGGGACAGATACACGAGCAGTACTTC.

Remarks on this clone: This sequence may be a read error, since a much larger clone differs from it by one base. The CDR3 DNA reads as TGCAGCGTTGAAGTAAGATACAATGATCAGTTCTTC. This encodes CSVEVRYNDQFF. The V call is TRBV29-1, the J call TRBJ2-1, with D unclear. Germline loops: CDR1 SQVTM, CDR2 ANQGSEA. The CDR3 loop spans 12 amino acids.

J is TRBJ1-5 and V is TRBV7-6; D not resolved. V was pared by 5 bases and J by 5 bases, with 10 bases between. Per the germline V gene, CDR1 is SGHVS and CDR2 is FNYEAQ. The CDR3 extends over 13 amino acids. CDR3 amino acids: CASSPSLHQPQHF. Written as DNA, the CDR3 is TGTGCCAGCAGCCCCTCCCTACATCAGCCCCAGCATTTT.

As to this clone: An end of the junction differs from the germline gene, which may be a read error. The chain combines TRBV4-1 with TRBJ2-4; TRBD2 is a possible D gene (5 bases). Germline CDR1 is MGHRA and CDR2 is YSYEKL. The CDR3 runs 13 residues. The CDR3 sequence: CASSQLAKNIQSF. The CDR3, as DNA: TGCGCCAGCAGCCAGCTAGCCAAAAACATTCAGTCCTTC.

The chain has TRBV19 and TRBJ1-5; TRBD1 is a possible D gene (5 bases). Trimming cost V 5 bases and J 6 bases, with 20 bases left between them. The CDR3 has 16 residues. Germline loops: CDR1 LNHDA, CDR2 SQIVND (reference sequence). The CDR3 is CASSGGGRAVAQPQHF. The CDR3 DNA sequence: TGTGCCAGTAGTGGGGGTGGGCGCGCAGTTGCTCAGCCCCAGCATTTT.

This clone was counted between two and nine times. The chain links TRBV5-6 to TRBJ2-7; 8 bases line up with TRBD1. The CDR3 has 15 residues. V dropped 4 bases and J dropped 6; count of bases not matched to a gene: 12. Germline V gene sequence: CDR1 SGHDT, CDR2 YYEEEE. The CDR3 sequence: CASSEPGGGVAEQYF. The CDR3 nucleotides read TGTGCCAGCAGCGAACCAGGGGGCGGGGTTGCCGAGCAGTACTTC.

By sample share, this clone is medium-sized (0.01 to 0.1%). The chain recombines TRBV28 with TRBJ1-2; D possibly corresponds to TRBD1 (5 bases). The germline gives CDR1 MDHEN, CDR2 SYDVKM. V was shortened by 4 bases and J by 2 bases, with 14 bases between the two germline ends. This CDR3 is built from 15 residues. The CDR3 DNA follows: TGTGCCAGCAGTTCTGCAGGGAGGGAAAACTATGGCTACACCTTC. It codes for CASSSAGRENYGYTF.

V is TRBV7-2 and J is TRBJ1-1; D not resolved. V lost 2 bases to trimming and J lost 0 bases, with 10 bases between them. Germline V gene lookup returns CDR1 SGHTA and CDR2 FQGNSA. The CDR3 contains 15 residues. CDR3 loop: CASSLFGHLNTEAFF. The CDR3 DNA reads TGTGCCAGCAGCTTATTCGGGCACCTGAACACTGAAGCTTTCTTT.

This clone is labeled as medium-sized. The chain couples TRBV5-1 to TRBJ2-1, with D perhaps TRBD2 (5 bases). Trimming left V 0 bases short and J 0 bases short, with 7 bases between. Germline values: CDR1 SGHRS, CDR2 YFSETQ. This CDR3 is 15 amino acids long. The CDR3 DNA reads TGCGCCAGCAGCTTGGCGGGGAGCTCCTACAATGAGCAGTTCTTC. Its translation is CASSLAGSSYNEQFF. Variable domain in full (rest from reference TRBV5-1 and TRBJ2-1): KAGVTQTPRYLIKTRGQQVTLSCSPISGHRSVSWYQQTPGQGLQFLFEYFSETQRNKGNFPGRFSGRQFSNSRSEMNVSTLELGDSALYLCASSLAGSSYNEQFFGPGTRLTVL.

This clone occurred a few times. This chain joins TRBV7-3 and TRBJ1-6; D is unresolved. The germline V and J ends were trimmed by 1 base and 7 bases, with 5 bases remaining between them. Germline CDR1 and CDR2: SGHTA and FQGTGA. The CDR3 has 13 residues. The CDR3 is CASSLRQNSPLHF. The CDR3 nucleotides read TGTGCCAGCAGCTTAAGACAAAATTCACCCCTCCACTTT.

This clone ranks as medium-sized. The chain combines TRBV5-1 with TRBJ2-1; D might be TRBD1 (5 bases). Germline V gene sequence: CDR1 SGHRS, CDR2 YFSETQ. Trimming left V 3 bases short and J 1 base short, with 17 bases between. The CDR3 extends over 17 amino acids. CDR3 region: CASSSIVPGQSYNEQFF. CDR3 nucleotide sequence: TGCGCCAGCAGCTCGATCGTTCCTGGACAATCCTACAATGAGCAGTTCTTC.

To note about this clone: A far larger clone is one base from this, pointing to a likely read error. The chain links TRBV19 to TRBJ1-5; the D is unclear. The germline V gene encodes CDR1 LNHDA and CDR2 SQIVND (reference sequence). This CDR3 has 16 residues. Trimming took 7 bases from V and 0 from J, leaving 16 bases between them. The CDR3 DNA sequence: TGTGCCAGTAACCAGATCGGGGTAAGTAGCAATCAGCCCCAGCATTTT. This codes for CASNQIGVSSNQPQHF.

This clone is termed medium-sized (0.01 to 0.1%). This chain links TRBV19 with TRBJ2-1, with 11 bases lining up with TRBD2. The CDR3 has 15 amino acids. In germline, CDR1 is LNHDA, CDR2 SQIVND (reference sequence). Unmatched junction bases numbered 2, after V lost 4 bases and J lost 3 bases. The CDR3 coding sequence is TGTGCCAGTAGTAAGACTAGCGGGAACTACAATGAGCAGTTCTTC. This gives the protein CASSKTSGNYNEQFF.

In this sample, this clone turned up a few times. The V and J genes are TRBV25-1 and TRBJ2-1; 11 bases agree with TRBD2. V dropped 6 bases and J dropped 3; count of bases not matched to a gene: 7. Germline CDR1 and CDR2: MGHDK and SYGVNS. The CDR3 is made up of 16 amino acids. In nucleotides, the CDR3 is TGTGCCAGCAGCGCGGGACTAGCGGTAAACTACAATGAGCAGTTCTTC. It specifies CASSAGLAVNYNEQFF.

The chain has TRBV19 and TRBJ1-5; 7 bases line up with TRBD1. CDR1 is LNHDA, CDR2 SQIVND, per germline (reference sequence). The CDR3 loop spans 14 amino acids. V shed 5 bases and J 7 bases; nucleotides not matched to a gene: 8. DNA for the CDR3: TGTGCCAGTAGTTCGACAGGGAACGGCCAGCCCCAGCATTTT. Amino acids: CASSSTGNGQPQHF.

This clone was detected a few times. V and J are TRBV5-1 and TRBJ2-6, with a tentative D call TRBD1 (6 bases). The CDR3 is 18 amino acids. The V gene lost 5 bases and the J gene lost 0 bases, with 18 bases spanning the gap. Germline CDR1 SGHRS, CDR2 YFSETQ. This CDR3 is CASRIARTENSGANVLTF. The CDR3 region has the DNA TGCGCCAGCAGGATCGCCCGGACAGAAAACTCTGGGGCCAACGTCCTGACTTTC.

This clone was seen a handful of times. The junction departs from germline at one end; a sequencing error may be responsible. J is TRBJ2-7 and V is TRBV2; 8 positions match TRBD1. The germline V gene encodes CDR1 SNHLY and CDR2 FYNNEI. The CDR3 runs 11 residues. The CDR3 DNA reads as TGTGCCAGCAGGAGTTTAAGGGACAGGAGCTTC. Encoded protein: CASRSLRDRSF.

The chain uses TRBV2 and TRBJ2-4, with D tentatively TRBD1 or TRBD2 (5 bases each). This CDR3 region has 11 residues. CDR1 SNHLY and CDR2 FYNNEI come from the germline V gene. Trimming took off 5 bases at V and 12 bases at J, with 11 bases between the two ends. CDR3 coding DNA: TGTGCCAGCAGTTACGGGACCCGTCAGTACTTC. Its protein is CASSYGTRQYF.

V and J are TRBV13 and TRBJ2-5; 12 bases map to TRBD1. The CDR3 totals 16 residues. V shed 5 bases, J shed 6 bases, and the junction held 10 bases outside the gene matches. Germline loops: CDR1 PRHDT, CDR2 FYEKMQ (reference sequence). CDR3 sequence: CASSPSAGDRGQTQYF. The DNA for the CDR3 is TGTGCCAGCAGCCCTTCGGCAGGGGACAGGGGGCAGACCCAGTACTTC.

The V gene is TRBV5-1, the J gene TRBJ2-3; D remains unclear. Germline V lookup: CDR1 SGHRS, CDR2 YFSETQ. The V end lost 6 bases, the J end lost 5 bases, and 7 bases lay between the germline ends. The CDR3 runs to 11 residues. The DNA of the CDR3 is TGCGCCAGCAAGGTGAAAGATACGCAGTATTTT. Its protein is CASKVKDTQYF.

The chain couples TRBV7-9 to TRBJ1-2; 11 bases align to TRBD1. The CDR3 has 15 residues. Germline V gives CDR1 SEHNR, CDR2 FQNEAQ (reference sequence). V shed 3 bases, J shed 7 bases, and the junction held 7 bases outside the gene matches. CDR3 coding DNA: TGTGCCAGCAGCTTCCAGGACAGGGGGCAACGTGGCTACACCTTC. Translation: CASSFQDRGQRGYTF. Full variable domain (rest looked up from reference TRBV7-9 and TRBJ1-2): DTGVSQNPRHKITKRGQNVTFRCDPISEHNRLYWYRQTLGQGPEFLTYFQNEAQLEKSRLLSDRFSAERPKGSFSTLEIQRTEQGDSAMYLCASSFQDRGQRGYTFGSGTRLTVV.

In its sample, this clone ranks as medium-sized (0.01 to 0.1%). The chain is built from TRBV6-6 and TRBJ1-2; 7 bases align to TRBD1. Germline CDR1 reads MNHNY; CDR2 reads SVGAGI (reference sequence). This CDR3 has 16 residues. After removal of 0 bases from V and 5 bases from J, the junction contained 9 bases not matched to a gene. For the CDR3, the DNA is TGTGCCAGCAGTTACTCGAGCAGGGGGAAAGGGTATGGCTACACCTTC. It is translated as CASSYSSRGKGYGYTF.

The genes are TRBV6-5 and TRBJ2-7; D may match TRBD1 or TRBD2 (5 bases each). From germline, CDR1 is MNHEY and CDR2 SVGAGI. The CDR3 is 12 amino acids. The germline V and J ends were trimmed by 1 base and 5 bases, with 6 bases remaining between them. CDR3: CASSYLGDEQYF. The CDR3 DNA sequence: TGTGCCAGCAGTTACTTGGGGGACGAGCAGTACTTC.

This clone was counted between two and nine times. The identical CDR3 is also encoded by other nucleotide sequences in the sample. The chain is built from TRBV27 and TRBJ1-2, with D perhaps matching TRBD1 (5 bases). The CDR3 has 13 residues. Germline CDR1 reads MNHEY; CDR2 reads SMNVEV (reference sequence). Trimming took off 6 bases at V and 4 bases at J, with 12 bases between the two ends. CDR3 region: CASSRTGRYGYTF. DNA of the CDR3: TGTGCCAGCAGCCGGACGGGGCGCTATGGCTACACCTTC.

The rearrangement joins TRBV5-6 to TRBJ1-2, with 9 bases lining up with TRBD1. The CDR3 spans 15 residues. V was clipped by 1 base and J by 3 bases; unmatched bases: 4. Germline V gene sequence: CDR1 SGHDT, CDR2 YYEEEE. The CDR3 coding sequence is TGTGCCAGCAGCTTGACAGGGGGCGCAGACTATGGCTACACCTTC. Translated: CASSLTGGADYGYTF. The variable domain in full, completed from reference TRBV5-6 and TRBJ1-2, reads DAGVTQSPTHLIKTRGQQVTLRCSPKSGHDTVSWYQQALGQGPQFIFQYYEEEERQRGNFPDRFSGHQFPNYSSELNVNALLLGDSALYLCASSLTGGADYGYTFGSGTRLTVV.